Listed below are T cell receptor beta chains from one sample, sequenced in a study of shared clonotypes between healthy human individuals. Repertoires were generated with immunoSEQ multiplex PCR, while TCRdb's copy carries only in-frame clones and drops some. The sample contains some 1.5 million clones, approximately 96% of which appear only once. The sequencing sample was made of naive CD4+ T cells sorted from blood. These receptors all stem from a man in his thirties or forties in good health. Each CDR3 is given with its conserved first and last residue. Each record gives: J gene, V gene, CDR3 protein.

TRBJ1-5 TRBV5-8 CASSGIGGGNQPQHF
TRBJ2-7 TRBV29-1 CSVGGGRAGGEQYF
TRBJ1-1 TRBV30 CAWSVQGLGTEAFF
TRBJ2-7 TRBV30 CAWSWEGPAGYSYEQYF
TRBJ2-1 TRBV13 CASSALTWGNEQFF
TRBJ2-2 TRBV29-1 CSVAGQGAGELFF
TRBJ1-2 TRBV5-1 CASSLLTGTATNYGYTF
TRBJ1-5 TRBV28 CASSLRGEVYSNQPQHF
TRBJ1-3 TRBV27 CASSLSGQVGNTIYF
TRBJ1-1 TRBV5-1 CASSFGWRIDGTEAFF
TRBJ2-3 TRBV27 CASTDLGLTDTQYF
TRBJ1-2 TRBV28 CASSVPQVNYGYTF
TRBJ1-1 TRBV19 CASSIVSDSNTEAFF
TRBJ1-1 TRBV7-8 CASSLEGYLEAFF